This T cell receptor beta chain was recovered during a study of T cells in women clearing cervical HPV infection. About the study: Cases: HPV16-related CIN3 or worse on histology, a couple of invasive cancers. Whole-study findings and limits: Combining TCR richness with V gene abundances gave approximately 0.8 AUC. Timing of associations relative to infection is unclear; T-cell subsets were not isolated.

Profiling relied on immunoSEQ multiplex PCR, and the TCRdb table lists in-frame clones only, not all of them. This sample lists around 30,000 clones; its ten largest clones have roughly 20%. As regards this clone: The antigen is unknown.

Sequencing was done on a sample of blood buffy coat. This receptor was taken from a woman between 18 and 70 years old with a cervical HPV16 infection that either progressed to CIN3+ or cleared (not recorded which).

The sequenced part of the CDR3 DNA is TGTGCCAGCAGCCCAGGGGGAGGAGTAACCTACGAG. Translated, it gives CASSPGGGVTYE. The entire CDR3 reads CASSPGGGVTYEQYF. This chain joins TRBV9 and TRBJ2-7; D perhaps matches TRBD1 (7 bases). The read comes to an end 3 residues before the CDR3 does, leaving the germline J gene to fill in the end. Trimming left V 4 bases short and J 2 bases short, with 16 bases between. Germline loops: CDR1 SGDLS, CDR2 YYNGEE. The CDR3 has 15 amino acids.